Following are 9 T cell receptor beta chains from one sample sequenced in a study of blood T cell repertoires in COVID-19. Measured with immunoSEQ multiplex PCR; TCRdb has only the in-frame clones, and not every one. The profile covers 40,000 to 50,000 clones, with approximately 90% appearing a single time and less than 7% taken by the ten largest. Sequences were obtained from peripheral blood. Receptors originate from a human donor in a cohort sampled during active COVID-19.

The rearrangement links TRBV5-1 to TRBJ2-5; no reliable D call. This CDR3 is built from 15 residues. Trimming pared 2 bases from V and 3 bases from J, leaving 14 bases between. Germline assignment: CDR1 SGHRS and CDR2 YFSETQ. CDR3 sequence reads: CASSLYQIPKETQYF. The CDR3 DNA follows: TGCGCCAGCAGCTTATACCAAATCCCTAAAGAGACCCAGTACTTC.

This CDR3 is CASSVDGRGYYEQYF. CDR3 DNA sequence: TGTGCCAGCAGCGTAGATGGCAGGGGGTACTACGAGCAGTACTTC. The chain employs TRBV9 and TRBJ2-7, with 7 nucleotides matching TRBD1. In germline, CDR1 is SGDLS, CDR2 YYNGEE. This CDR3 has 15 residues. V shed 0 bases and J 3 bases; nucleotides not matched to a gene: 6.

The V and J genes are TRBV29-1 and TRBJ2-2, with TRBD2 matching over 8 bases. Per the germline V gene, CDR1 is SQVTM and CDR2 is ANQGSEA. This CDR3 spans 14 amino acids. V lost 6 bases to trimming and J lost 0 bases; unmatched junction nucleotides: 3. For the CDR3, the DNA is TGCAGCGTCTTAGCGGGGTCGAACACCGGGGAGCTGTTTTTT. Protein: CSVLAGSNTGELFF.

J is TRBJ2-1 and V is TRBV24-1; 10 nucleotides match TRBD2. Unmatched junction bases numbered 8, after V lost 2 bases and J lost 8 bases. The CDR3 contains 16 residues. CDR1 is KGHDR and CDR2 is SFDVKD in the germline V gene. As DNA, the CDR3 is TGTGCCACCAGTGATTCTACTAGCGGGGCGAAGGATGAGCAGTTCTTC. Translating gives CATSDSTSGAKDEQFF.

V is TRBV7-2 and J is TRBJ1-5, with D uncertain. CDR1 is SGHTA, CDR2 FQGNSA, per germline. The V gene lost 7 bases and the J gene lost 3 bases, with 13 bases spanning the gap. The CDR3 is 14 residues long. The CDR3, as DNA: TGTGCCAGCATGGGCAGCCGCTTCAATCAGCCCCAGCATTTT. It yields the protein CASMGSRFNQPQHF.

The DNA of the CDR3 is TGTGCCAGCAGTCCCGTGACAGGGAAAGCCACTAATGAAAAACTGTTTTTT. As protein: CASSPVTGKATNEKLFF. V usage is TRBV2 and J usage is TRBJ1-4; 7 bases agree with TRBD1. This CDR3 has 17 amino acids. With 5 bases clipped from V and 2 bases from J, the junction kept 11 bases outside the gene matches. Germline CDR1 is SNHLY and CDR2 is FYNNEI.

The chain recombines TRBV30 with TRBJ1-5; TRBD1 matches at 9 bases. CDR1 and CDR2 (germline): GTSNPN, SVGIG (reference sequence). CDR3 length equals 14 residues. The J segment lost 2 bases and the V segment lost 5 bases, leaving 4 bases of the junction unmatched. This chain's CDR3 is CAWGQGLRNQPQHF. The CDR3 nucleotides read TGTGCCTGGGGACAGGGGTTGCGCAATCAGCCCCAGCATTTT.

The V gene is TRBV15, the J gene TRBJ1-1; D is unresolved. This CDR3 contains 13 residues. V shed 4 bases and J shed 1 base, with 7 bases lying between them. Germline V lookup: CDR1 LNHNV, CDR2 YYDKDF (reference sequence). The CDR3 sequence is CATSIQWNTEAFF. The CDR3 DNA reads as TGTGCCACCAGCATCCAATGGAACACTGAAGCTTTCTTT.

The gene calls are TRBV5-6 and TRBJ1-2; 8 bases fit TRBD1. CDR1 and CDR2 from the germline V gene are SGHDT and YYEEEE. The CDR3 is made up of 15 amino acids. With V trimmed by 5 bases and J by 2 bases, 8 bases remained unmatched. CDR3 protein: CASRPDNRGNYGYTF. CDR3 DNA sequence: TGTGCCAGCAGACCCGATAACAGGGGGAACTATGGCTACACCTTC.